These 14 T cell receptor beta chains were sequenced from one sample in a study of T-cell reconstitution after alpha-beta-depleted transplantation in children (dated by TCRdb to 2015 to 2016). Preparation of the library involved PCR. TCRdb lists the instrument as Illumina HiSeq 2500. Molecular barcoding was employed in the preparation of TCR libraries, with unique molecular identifiers being used to normalize TCRbeta repertoire quantification. Using fastp at Q25 and MiXCR, TCRdb reprocessed the public reads and kept productive beta chains. When rows share a CDR3 protein, they turn into one entry using the most common DNA and genes. For this sample there are fewer than 450,000 distinct CDR3 sequences; about 17% appear just once. The top ten clonotypes cover around two fifths of the sample. This sample's treatment or condition label indicates: allogeneic hematopoietic cell transplantation with graft depleted of TCRalphabeta T cells and CD19 B cells.

The sample consisted of PBMCs, mostly from graft donor cells, taken 360 days after TCRalphabeta/CD19-depleted stem cell transplant. Receptor source: a male patient under 10 years old who had a stem cell transplant for acute lymphoblastic leukemia, so the T cells may come from the graft donor.

The genes are TRBV9 and TRBJ1-5; possibly TRBD1 for D (6 bases). Trimming left V 4 bases short and J 3 bases short, with 11 bases between. CDR1 is SGDLS and CDR2 is YYNGEE in the germline V gene. The CDR3 sequence is 14 residues long. The CDR3 loop reads CASSPGQYNQPQHF. The CDR3 DNA follows: TGTGCCAGCAGCCCAGGACAGTACAATCAGCCCCAGCATTTT. Combining the CDR3 with reference TRBV9 and TRBJ1-5 gives the whole variable domain DSGVTQTPKHLITATGQRVTLRCSPRSGDLSVYWYQQSLDQGLQFLIQYYNGEERAKGNILERFSAQQFPDLHSELNLSSLELGDSALYFCASSPGQYNQPQHFGDGTRLSIL.

A few counts support this clonotype. The V gene is TRBV30, the J gene TRBJ2-2, with TRBD2 as a possible D gene (6 bases). V was clipped by 3 bases and J by 6 bases, with 17 bases between them. This CDR3 spans 15 amino acids. Germline V gene data show CDR1 as GTSNPN and CDR2 as SVGIG (reference sequence). CDR3 bases: TGTGCCTGGAGGGTGACTAGTGATGGGGCCGGGGAGCTGTTTTTT. It is translated as CAWRVTSDGAGELFF.

This chain connects TRBV15 to TRBJ2-2, with D possibly matching TRBD2 (5 bases). Trimming removed 2 bases at V and 0 bases at J, with 10 bases between. Germline assignment: CDR1 LNHNV and CDR2 YYDKDF (reference sequence). CDR3 length: 16 residues. Here the CDR3 reads CATSRPGNTNTGELFF. CDR3 sequence (DNA): TGTGCCACCAGCAGACCCGGGAACACGAACACCGGGGAGCTGTTTTTT.

The chain recombines TRBV20-1 with TRBJ1-1; the D gene is possibly TRBD1 (5 bases). The CDR3 spans 17 residues. The V and J ends lost 5 bases and 1 base respectively, with 23 bases between them. CDR1 DFQATT and CDR2 SNEGSKA come from the germline V gene (reference sequence). CDR3 sequence: CSALPTGTYRRNTEAFF. For the CDR3, the DNA is TGCAGTGCTCTCCCAACTGGGACGTACCGGAGGAACACTGAAGCTTTCTTT.

This chain joins TRBV12-1 and TRBJ2-7. TRBV12-1 is listed as a pseudogene. The CDR3 runs to 13 residues. CDR3 loop: CASSRGLRCEQYF. The CDR3 DNA is TGTGCCAGCAGCCGTGGGCTCCGCTGCGAGCAGTACTTC.

This clonotype has at least ten counts. The rearrangement uses TRBV7-8 and TRBJ2-5; 9 bases are a match to TRBD1. Germline V lookup: CDR1 SGHVS, CDR2 FQNEAQ. The CDR3 length is 13 residues. Unmatched junction bases numbered 2, after V lost 1 base and J lost 8 bases. The chain's CDR3 is CASSLDRGRTQYF. The CDR3 coding sequence is TGTGCCAGCAGCTTAGACAGGGGGCGAACCCAGTACTTC.

The sample holds a few counts of this clonotype. This sequence joins TRBV6-2 or TRBV6-3 and TRBJ2-7, with 14 bases lining up with TRBD2. CDR1 is MNHEY, CDR2 SVGEGT, per germline. The CDR3 runs 17 residues. V shed 2 bases and J 3 bases; nucleotides not matched to a gene: 6. The CDR3 sequence is CASSYPPGTSGSYEQYF. CDR3 DNA: TGTGCCAGCAGTTACCCGCCCGGGACTAGCGGGAGCTACGAGCAGTACTTC.

The rearrangement links TRBV6-2 or TRBV6-3 to TRBJ2-1; TRBD1 aligns across 7 bases. The CDR3 consists of 19 residues. Losses at the gene ends were 6 bases for V and 5 bases for J; bases not matched to a gene: 22. CDR1 MNHEY and CDR2 SVGEGT come from the germline V gene. CDR3 protein: CASRNRGTSLPSRDNEQFF. CDR3 DNA: TGTGCCAGCAGAAACAGGGGAACATCCCTTCCTAGTAGGGACAATGAGCAGTTCTTC.

DNA of the CDR3: TGTGCCAGCAGTGCTGGGACAGAGATGACCCAGTACTTC. Its protein is CASSAGTEMTQYF. The V call is TRBV6-1, the J call TRBJ2-5, with 7 bases identical to TRBD1. The V gene's germline CDR1 is MNHNS and CDR2 SASEGT. CDR3 length: 13 residues. V lost 4 bases and J lost 7; bases outside the gene matches: 6.

The rearrangement links TRBV10-3 to TRBJ1-6, with D perhaps matching TRBD1 (5 bases). CDR1 is ENHRY, CDR2 SYGVKD, per germline. V was trimmed by 6 bases and J by 8 bases, leaving 14 bases between them. The CDR3 totals 14 residues. This CDR3 is CAISGGAGDSPLHF. CDR3 sequence (DNA): TGTGCCATCAGCGGAGGGGCCGGGGATTCACCCCTCCACTTT.

This clonotype occurred many times. J is TRBJ1-3 and V is TRBV12-3 or TRBV12-4; no definite D call. V was clipped by 8 bases and J by 0 bases, with 5 bases between them. The CDR3 has 12 amino acids. DNA of the CDR3: TGTGCCAGCGGAAGCTCTGGAAACACCATATATTTT. Its translation: CASGSSGNTIYF.

J is TRBJ2-7 and V is TRBV12-3 or TRBV12-4; 15 bases align to TRBD2. Trimming took 5 bases from V and 3 from J; bases not matched to a gene: 5. This CDR3 has 16 residues. This CDR3 reads CASSPPGLAGGYEQYF. In DNA form, the CDR3 reads TGTGCCAGCAGTCCCCCGGGACTAGCGGGGGGCTACGAGCAGTACTTC.

This clonotype was counted a few times. V usage is TRBV13 and J usage is TRBJ2-1, with D uncertain. V lost 2 bases to trimming and J lost 7 bases, with 6 bases between them. The CDR3 loop spans 12 amino acids. Germline lookup yields CDR1 PRHDT and CDR2 FYEKMQ (reference sequence). CDR3 DNA sequence: TGTGCCAGCAGCTTATGGCGGAATGAGCAGTTCTTC. Translated, it gives CASSLWRNEQFF. Filled out from reference TRBV13 and TRBJ2-1, the complete variable domain reads AAGVIQSPRHLIKEKRETATLKCYPIPRHDTVYWYQQGPGQDPQFLISFYEKMQSDKGSIPDRFSAQQFSDYHSELNMSSLELGDSALYFCASSLWRNEQFFGPGTRLTVL.

This clonotype came up a few times. In nucleotides, the CDR3 is TGTGCCAGCAGCGCCCACATGAGCTCCTATAATTCACCCCTCCACTTT. Translation gives CASSAHMSSYNSPLHF. The V call is TRBV9, the J call TRBJ1-6; D not certain. Germline CDR1 and CDR2: SGDLS and YYNGEE. Between the trimmed V and J ends, which lost 3 bases and 0 bases, there was a span of 10 bases. There are 16 residues in the CDR3.